This passage covers 20 T cell receptor beta chains from one sample sequenced in a study of T cells in Graves' hyperthyroidism and ophthalmopathy. Amplified TCR beta CDR3 regions derived from RNA transcripts. Initially, a first-round RT-PCR of the TCR CDR3 employed the HTBI primer set. TCRdb analysed the multiplex PCR reads with MiXCR anew, one entry per CDR3 protein. Among fewer than 400,000 distinct CDR3 sequences listed, more than 13% were seen once. The sample was blood. Receptors originate from a man aged 50 to 60 with Graves' ophthalmopathy.

This clonotype was detected ten times or more. This chain links TRBV5-1 with TRBJ2-1, with 9 bases fitting TRBD2. Germline V gene sequence: CDR1 SGHRS, CDR2 YFSETQ. Trimming at V came to 1 base and at J to 7 bases, leaving 6 bases not matched to a gene. This CDR3 has 15 amino acids. CDR3 DNA sequence: TGCGCCAGCAGCTTGTTGGCGGGAGGGAGGAATGAGCAGTTCTTC. This codes for CASSLLAGGRNEQFF.

The chain recombines TRBV4-1 with TRBJ2-7; D possibly matches TRBD1 or TRBD2 (8 bases each). The CDR3 sequence is 16 residues long. V gave up 1 base and J gave up 4 bases, with 17 bases separating them. Germline V gene sequence: CDR1 MGHRA, CDR2 YSYEKL. Here the CDR3 DNA reads TGCGCCAGCAGCCAAGGGGGACTAGGGACAGGATACGAGCAGTACTTC. Protein product: CASSQGGLGTGYEQYF.

This clonotype was counted many times. The chain uses TRBV2 and TRBJ2-1; 8 nucleotides agree with TRBD2. The CDR3 totals 15 residues. J was trimmed by 7 bases and V by 3 bases; bases with no gene match: 8. CDR1 and CDR2 (germline): SNHLY, FYNNEI. The DNA of the CDR3 is TGTGCCAGCAGTGAGATAGGACTAGCAGGGAATGAGCAGTTCTTC. It codes for CASSEIGLAGNEQFF.

In its sample, this clonotype was seen many times. This chain connects TRBV28 to TRBJ2-4, with 12 bases lining up with TRBD1. V gave up 10 bases and J gave up 2 bases; unmatched junction bases: 9. This CDR3 has 16 amino acids. Germline assignment: CDR1 MDHEN and CDR2 SYDVKM. CDR3 amino acids: CAIGTGGASPKNIQYF. In nucleotides, the CDR3 is TGTGCCATCGGGACAGGGGGCGCGTCCCCCAAAAACATTCAGTACTTC.

The chain uses TRBV30 and TRBJ2-3; D remains ambiguous. Germline V gene lookup returns CDR1 GTSNPN and CDR2 SVGIG (reference sequence). V was trimmed by 2 bases and J by 2 bases, leaving 11 bases between them. The length of the CDR3 is 14 residues. CDR3 amino acids: CAWSPLGLTDTQYF. The CDR3 DNA sequence: TGTGCCTGGAGTCCTCTTGGGCTCACAGATACGCAGTATTTT.

This chain links TRBV20-1 with TRBJ1-3; D not resolved. The CDR3 has 13 amino acids. The V end was cut by 2 bases, the J end by 0 bases, with 5 bases between. Germline CDR1 and CDR2: DFQATT and SNEGSKA (reference sequence). The DNA of the CDR3 is TGCAGTGCTAGACAGAGCTCTGGAAACACCATATATTTT. Its protein is CSARQSSGNTIYF.

This clonotype has at least ten counts. The V and J genes are TRBV11-3 and TRBJ2-3; maybe TRBD1 (6 bases). The CDR3 length is 17 residues. V lost 5 bases to trimming and J lost 6 bases, with 24 bases between them. Per the germline V gene, CDR1 is SGHNT and CDR2 is YENEEA. CDR3 nucleotides: TGTGCCAGCAGCACCGGTACAGGGACCCACATGAGGGATACGCAGTATTTT. Translating gives CASSTGTGTHMRDTQYF. Full variable domain (remainder filled in from reference TRBV11-3 and TRBJ2-3): EAGVVQSPRYKIIEKKQPVAFWCNPISGHNTLYWYLQNLGQGPELLIRYENEEAVDDSQLPKDRFSAERLKGVDSTLKIQPAELGDSAVYLCASSTGTGTHMRDTQYFGPGTRLTVL.

This clonotype came up many times. The chain couples TRBV30 to TRBJ2-5, with 11 nucleotides matching TRBD2. Trimming took 8 bases from V and 5 from J; bases not matched to a gene: 16. Germline V CDR1 and CDR2: GTSNPN, SVGIG (reference sequence). The CDR3 is made up of 16 amino acids. The CDR3 DNA sequence: TGTGCCAGCGGGACTAGCGGACAACCGAAGGTCGAGACCCAGTACTTC. This codes for CASGTSGQPKVETQYF.

The DNA for the CDR3 is TGCGCCAGCAGCTTAGGACAGCCTCAAGAGACCCAGTACTTC. Translation: CASSLGQPQETQYF. V usage is TRBV5-1 and J usage is TRBJ2-5; D possibly corresponds to TRBD1 (6 bases). Germline assignment: CDR1 SGHRS and CDR2 YFSETQ. The CDR3 is 14 residues long. The V end lost 2 bases, the J end lost 2 bases, and 10 bases lay between the germline ends.

The table lists this clonotype with many counts. This chain connects TRBV28 to TRBJ2-7, with 14 bases aligning to TRBD2. CDR3 length equals 15 residues. The V and J ends lost 5 bases and 7 bases, in that order; junction bases with no gene match: 7. Germline V CDR1 and CDR2: MDHEN, SYDVKM. CDR3 residues: CASSLRLAGGREQYF. The CDR3 DNA reads TGTGCCAGCAGTCTACGACTAGCGGGAGGGCGGGAGCAGTACTTC.

This clonotype was seen at least ten times. The chain joins TRBV11-3 to TRBJ2-3; D is unclear. CDR1 SGHNT and CDR2 YENEEA come from the germline V gene. This CDR3 is built from 16 residues. V lost 5 bases and J lost 0, with 15 bases in between. This CDR3 reads CASSLRRGESTDTQYF. CDR3 in DNA: TGTGCCAGCAGCCTAAGACGAGGAGAGAGCACAGATACGCAGTATTTT.

The CDR3 sequence: CASSRLQGGNEQFF. In nucleotides, the CDR3 is TGTGCCAGCAGCCGGCTTCAGGGAGGTAACGAGCAGTTCTTC. The rearrangement uses TRBV9 and TRBJ2-1, with a tentative D call TRBD2 (6 bases). This CDR3 spans 14 amino acids. V shed 4 bases and J shed 10 bases, with 18 bases lying between them. Germline CDR1 SGDLS, CDR2 YYNGEE.

The gene calls are TRBV7-9 and TRBJ2-1, with 7 nucleotides matching TRBD1. The trim removed 4 bases at V and 2 bases at J, leaving 5 bases unmatched. The V gene's germline CDR1 is SEHNR and CDR2 FQNEAQ (reference sequence). This CDR3 is 15 amino acids long. The CDR3 protein is CASSYHRGPYNEQFF. The CDR3 region has the DNA TGTGCCAGCAGCTACCACAGGGGCCCCTACAATGAGCAGTTCTTC.

This clonotype was seen many times. V usage is TRBV7-8 and J usage is TRBJ1-5; D gene uncertain. Trimming pared 5 bases from V and 11 bases from J, leaving 16 bases between. CDR1 is SGHVS, CDR2 FQNEAQ, per germline. The CDR3 spans 13 residues. CDR3 in DNA: TGTGCCAGCAGCCAACCGGGCCGTAAGGCCCAGCATTTT. Translation: CASSQPGRKAQHF.

In this sample, this clonotype turned up many times. The gene calls are TRBV2 and TRBJ1-2; 9 bases line up with TRBD1. Germline lookup yields CDR1 SNHLY and CDR2 FYNNEI. The V gene end was trimmed by 6 bases and the J gene end by 7 bases; junction bases not matched to a gene: 9. The CDR3 spans 14 residues. This CDR3 reads CASRPQGATGGYTF. DNA of the CDR3: TGTGCCAGCAGACCACAGGGGGCCACCGGTGGCTACACCTTC.

This clonotype was picked up many times. This chain links TRBV28 with TRBJ2-7; D might be TRBD2 (6 bases). The CDR3 runs to 15 residues. V was pared by 5 bases and J by 3 bases, with 17 bases between. The V gene's germline CDR1 is MDHEN and CDR2 SYDVKM. The CDR3 protein is CASSPTSSGVYEQYF. DNA for the CDR3: TGTGCCAGCAGTCCAACTAGCTCTGGGGTCTACGAGCAGTACTTC.

There are many counts of this clonotype. This chain links TRBV20-1 with TRBJ1-6; TRBD1 matches at 8 bases. Germline CDR1 DFQATT, CDR2 SNEGSKA (reference sequence). This CDR3 has 15 amino acids. The V gene end was trimmed by 0 bases and the J gene end by 9 bases; junction bases not matched to a gene: 7. CDR3 coding DNA: TGCAGTGCTAGAGAAATCAGGGGGCAAGGTTCACCCCTCCACTTT. It codes for CSAREIRGQGSPLHF.

This clonotype was counted ten times or more. The chain employs TRBV20-1 and TRBJ2-1; D might be TRBD2 (5 bases). The V gene's germline CDR1 is DFQATT and CDR2 SNEGSKA (reference sequence). This CDR3 has 13 residues. V was cut by 0 bases and J by 5 bases, with 8 bases left in between. The CDR3 sequence is CSARDFGNNEQFF. In DNA, the CDR3 is TGCAGTGCTAGAGATTTCGGGAACAATGAGCAGTTCTTC.

There are a few counts of this clonotype. The chain links TRBV6-1 to TRBJ2-1; 7 bases match TRBD2. The CDR3 loop spans 16 amino acids. V was pared by 2 bases and J by 4 bases, with 8 bases of the junction left unmatched. CDR1 MNHNS and CDR2 SASEGT come from the germline V gene. CDR3 residues: CASSERASGNYNEQFF. DNA of the CDR3: TGTGCCAGCAGTGAACGGGCTAGCGGAAATTACAATGAGCAGTTCTTC.

This clonotype was picked up many times. V gene TRBV20-1 combines with J gene TRBJ2-7, with D maybe TRBD2 (6 bases). The CDR3 runs to 13 residues. The germline V gene has CDR1 DFQATT and CDR2 SNEGSKA (reference sequence). Between the trimmed V and J ends, which lost 3 bases and 4 bases, there was a span of 13 bases. The CDR3 sequence is CSASGGAQYEQYF. DNA for the CDR3: TGCAGTGCTAGTGGCGGGGCTCAGTACGAGCAGTACTTC.